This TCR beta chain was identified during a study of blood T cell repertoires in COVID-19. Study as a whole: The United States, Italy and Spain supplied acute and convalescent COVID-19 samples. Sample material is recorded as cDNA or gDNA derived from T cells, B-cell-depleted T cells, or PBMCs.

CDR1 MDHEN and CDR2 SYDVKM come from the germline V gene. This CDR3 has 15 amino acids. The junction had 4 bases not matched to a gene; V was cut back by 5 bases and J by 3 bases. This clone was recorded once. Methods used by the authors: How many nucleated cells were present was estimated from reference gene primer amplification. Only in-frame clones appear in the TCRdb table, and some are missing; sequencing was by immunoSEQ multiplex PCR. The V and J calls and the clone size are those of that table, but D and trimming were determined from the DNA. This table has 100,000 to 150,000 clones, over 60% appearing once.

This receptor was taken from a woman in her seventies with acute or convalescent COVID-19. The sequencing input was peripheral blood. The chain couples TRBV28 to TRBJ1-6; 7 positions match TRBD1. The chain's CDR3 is CASSGHRGYNSPLHF. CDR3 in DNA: TGTGCCAGCAGTGGCCACAGGGGCTATAATTCACCCCTCCACTTT.